The sequence of this T cell receptor (beta chain) was determined in a study of T-cell reconstitution after alpha-beta-depleted transplantation in children. This clonotype showed up many times. The CDR3 consists of 13 residues. The V end was cut by 1 base, the J end by 4 bases, with 7 bases between. Unique molecular identifiers were incorporated during preparation of the TCRbeta library. TCRdb re-called the PCR reads through MiXCR, storing one row per CDR3 protein. The sample carries roughly 20,000 distinct CDR3 sequences, approximately 12% recorded once. This TCR came from a female patient aged 2-9 years who had a stem cell transplant for congenital amegakaryocytic thrombocytopenia, so the T cells may come from the graft donor. The rearrangement uses TRBV12-3 or TRBV12-4 and TRBJ1-2; the D is unclear. The sequenced sample was PBMCs, mostly from graft donor cells, obtained 60 days after TCRalphabeta/CD19-depleted stem cell transplant. DNA of the CDR3: TGTGCCAGCAGTTTAGTGAGTCGCTATGGCTACACCTTC. Amino acid sequence: CASSLVSRYGYTF.